This T cell receptor (beta chain) is drawn from a study of cytomegalovirus exposure and HLA in healthy donors. Vbeta (60) and Jbeta (13) primers were used in the PCR. Repertoires were generated with immunoSEQ multiplex PCR, while TCRdb's copy carries only in-frame clones and drops some. In the table there are roughly 59,000 clones, about 63% of which are singletons. On this clone: Its matching antigen is unknown.

Trimming cost V 1 base and J 7 bases; bases outside gene matches: 5. The CDR3 covers 16 residues. The germline V gene encodes CDR1 LGHNA and CDR2 YSLEER. Study-level results: The authors later found most CMV-associated TCR beta chains appeared HLA-restricted. Both high specificity and high sensitivity reportedly marked the classifier's diagnosis of cytomegalovirus status. For most subjects, TCR beta sequences were reported to predict HLA-A and HLA-B alleles with accuracy. The dataset shows that most TCR sequences were rare, while some public TCRs occurred in many donors.

The sequenced material came from PBMCs. The V and J genes are TRBV4-3 and TRBJ1-6; 9 nucleotides align to TRBD1. The receptor's source is a man aged 40-50 years in good health and CMV-seropositive. CDR3 nucleotides: TGCGCCAGCAGCCAAGTACCGGGACAGGGAAATTCACCCCTCCACTTT. This gives the protein CASSQVPGQGNSPLHF.